These 10 T cell receptor beta chains came from one sample sequenced in a study of blood T cell repertoires in COVID-19. Repertoires were generated with immunoSEQ multiplex PCR, while TCRdb's copy carries only in-frame clones and drops some. The data contain about 170,000 clones, approximately 90% of them seen just once; the ten biggest clones take up 2% to 2.5%. The sequenced sample consisted of peripheral blood. These receptors were taken from a man aged 50 or older who had recovered from COVID-19.

The chain links TRBV13 to TRBJ2-3; perhaps TRBD2 as D (7 bases). This CDR3 is 14 amino acids long. CDR1 is PRHDT and CDR2 is FYEKMQ in the germline V gene (reference sequence). V shed 2 bases and J shed 4 bases, with 10 bases lying between them. In DNA form, the CDR3 reads TGTGCCAGCAGCTTACGCGGGGGCTCAGATACGCAGTATTTT. Its translation: CASSLRGGSDTQYF.

The chain is built from TRBV30 and TRBJ1-3; D is uncertain. V lost 3 bases to trimming and J lost 0 bases, with 3 bases between them. Germline CDR1 is GTSNPN and CDR2 is SVGIG (reference sequence). The CDR3 is made up of 12 amino acids. The CDR3 spells CAWSRSGNTIYF. The CDR3, as DNA: TGTGCCTGGAGCCGCTCTGGAAACACCATATATTTT.

The V and J genes are TRBV9 and TRBJ2-5; 10 positions match TRBD2. Trimming took 3 bases from V and 5 from J; bases not matched to a gene: 10. This CDR3 region has 16 residues. In germline, CDR1 is SGDLS, CDR2 YYNGEE. The CDR3: CASSALPAGGSETQYF. The CDR3 DNA reads as TGTGCCAGCAGCGCCCTTCCAGCGGGAGGGTCGGAGACCCAGTACTTC.

DNA of the CDR3: TGTGCTAGTGGCCCCGGGAGGGAGATTGGCACAGATACGCAGTATTTT. Protein sequence: CASGPGREIGTDTQYF. The rearrangement links TRBV12-5 to TRBJ2-3; 8 positions match TRBD2. Looked up from germline, CDR1 is LGHNT and CDR2 is FRNRAP. V was pared by 6 bases and J by 1 base, with 9 bases of the junction left unmatched. CDR3 length: 16 residues.

The CDR3 sequence is CASSQGQGVWPQHF. CDR3 DNA sequence: TGTGCCAGCAGCCAAGGACAGGGGGTATGGCCCCAGCATTTT. The rearrangement links TRBV3-1 (or the pseudogene TRBV3-2) to TRBJ1-5; 9 bases match TRBD1. The CDR3 is 14 amino acids. V dropped 1 base and J dropped 9; count of bases not matched to a gene: 4. Germline-derived CDR1 and CDR2 are LGHDT and YNNKEL (reference sequence).

The CDR3 protein is CASSLDLKTGGFHNEQFF. The CDR3 DNA reads as TGTGCCAGCAGCTTAGATCTTAAGACCGGGGGGTTCCACAATGAGCAGTTCTTC. V is TRBV11-2 and J is TRBJ2-1; TRBD2 agrees at 7 bases. Germline loops: CDR1 SGHAT, CDR2 FQNNGV. J was trimmed by 5 bases and V by 0 bases; bases with no gene match: 13. CDR3 length: 18 amino acids.

The chain links TRBV7-9 to TRBJ2-7; tentative D call: TRBD1 (6 bases). The V gene lost 1 base and the J gene lost 6 bases, with 13 bases spanning the gap. In germline, CDR1 is SEHNR, CDR2 FQNEAQ (reference sequence). The CDR3 is made up of 14 amino acids. The CDR3: CASSLDRASGEQYF. The CDR3 DNA follows: TGTGCCAGCAGCTTAGACAGGGCTTCAGGCGAGCAGTACTTC.

The chain is built from TRBV2 and TRBJ2-3; 10 bases line up with TRBD2. The germline CDR1 and CDR2 sequences are SNHLY and FYNNEI. V was pared by 6 bases and J by 5 bases, with 8 bases of the junction left unmatched. The CDR3 is made up of 15 amino acids. The CDR3 sequence: CASRSRAGGLDTQYF. The CDR3 DNA reads as TGTGCCAGCAGGTCGCGAGCGGGAGGGCTAGATACGCAGTATTTT.

This clone showed up just once. This chain uses TRBV7-9 with TRBJ2-7; D possibly corresponds to TRBD2 (6 bases). CDR1 is SEHNR and CDR2 is FQNEAQ in the germline V gene (reference sequence). V was trimmed by 6 bases and J by 6 bases, leaving 15 bases between them. This CDR3 spans 13 amino acids. The CDR3 loop reads CASSSGTGGEQYF. The CDR3 region has the DNA TGTGCCAGCAGTTCCGGGACTGGAGGCGAGCAGTACTTC.

V and J are TRBV28 and TRBJ2-2; 8 bases match TRBD2. Germline V lookup: CDR1 MDHEN, CDR2 SYDVKM. V dropped 4 bases and J dropped 1; count of bases not matched to a gene: 8. CDR3 length: 17 residues. The CDR3 region is CASSSLFSGENTGELFF. The CDR3 DNA follows: TGTGCCAGCAGTTCCCTTTTTAGCGGGGAGAACACCGGGGAGCTGTTTTTT.